The 2 T cell receptor beta chains presented below share a single source sample, sequenced in a study of cytotoxic CD8 clonotypes in ibrutinib-treated CLL (dated by TCRdb to the early 2020s). Libraries were prepared through the immunoSEQ multiplex PCR assay. What TCRdb holds here is the immuneACCESS table cut down to in-frame rearrangements. Part of the clones is not present; checked against another copy, under half of the missing clones reflect an unresolved V gene, and the others are unexplained. In all, the sample holds about 200,000 clones, and just over 70% of those were seen once. The ten largest clones add up to over 5.5% of the sample. Read against the paper, the sample's time point label means: 12 months on ibrutinib. Sample: PBMCs, taken after 12 months of ibrutinib treatment. The receptor source for this set is a human donor with chronic lymphocytic leukemia.

The chain carries TRBV6-5 and TRBJ1-3; no clear D. The CDR3 contains 15 residues. Germline V gene lookup returns CDR1 MNHEY and CDR2 SVGAGI. The V end lost 2 bases, the J end lost 4 bases, and 12 bases lay between the germline ends. CDR3 sequence (DNA): TGTGCCAGCAGTTACAACAGACTCGACGGAAACACCATATATTTT. Its protein product is CASSYNRLDGNTIYF.

The sample holds many counts of this clone. The CDR3 is CASSTQTGVSYEQYF. CDR3 in DNA: TGTGCCAGCAGTACTCAGACAGGCGTCTCCTACGAGCAGTACTTC. V and J are TRBV25-1 and TRBJ2-7; weak D call: TRBD1 (6 bases). The CDR3 contains 15 residues. Trimming left V 5 bases short and J 0 bases short, with 14 bases between. Looked up from germline, CDR1 is MGHDK and CDR2 is SYGVNS.